These 28 T cell receptor beta chains share one sample of origin, sequenced in a study of T cells expressing NK-cell markers. Using the 5' RACE reads, TCRdb records one entry per CDR3 protein without DNA. Across 200,000 to 300,000 distinct CDR3 sequences, the top ten clones capture approximately 0.42% of the sample. Sequencing used blood T cells: a sorted CD56 or NKG2C T cell subset, CD4+ or CD8+ T cells, or bulk PBMC T cells (not recorded which). These TCRs come from a man aged 18 to 30 in good health.

J is TRBJ2-5 and V is TRBV7-2; without DNA, the TCRdb call of TRBD2 cannot be checked. The CDR3 covers 15 residues. Germline V gene sequence: CDR1 SGHTA, CDR2 FQGNSA. CDR3: CASSLGSRGAGTQYF. Supplemented by reference TRBV7-2 and TRBJ2-5, the full variable domain reads GAGVSQSPSNKVTEKGKDVELRCDPISGHTALYWYRQSLGQGLEFLIYFQGNSAPDKSGLPSDRFSAERTGGSVSTLTIQRTQQEDSAVYLCASSLGSRGAGTQYFGPGTRLLVL.

The rearrangement links TRBV3-1 to TRBJ1-1. CDR1 and CDR2 from the germline V gene are LGHDT and YNNKEL (reference sequence). The CDR3 extends over 17 amino acids. CDR3 residues: CASSQDLVGPMNTEAFF.

The CDR3 protein is CASRALAGVRNTGELFF. V is TRBV6-1 and J is TRBJ2-2; there is no DNA to check the TCRdb D call of TRBD2. The CDR3 length is 17 residues. Germline V lookup: CDR1 MNHNS, CDR2 SASEGT.

The J gene is TRBJ2-2, the V gene TRBV29-1; absent DNA, TCRdb's TRBD2 call cannot be checked. In germline, CDR1 is SQVTM, CDR2 ANQGSEA. The CDR3 totals 13 residues. The CDR3 sequence: CSVRAANTGELFF.

This chain links TRBV7-2 with TRBJ2-7; the D call from TCRdb, TRBD2, cannot be confirmed without DNA. The CDR3 sequence is 16 residues long. Germline-derived CDR1 and CDR2 are SGHTA and FQGNSA. The CDR3 protein is CASSSLLAGRGYEQYF.

The chain couples TRBV4-1 to TRBJ2-7. This CDR3 contains 15 residues. Looked up from germline, CDR1 is MGHRA and CDR2 is YSYEKL. The CDR3 region is CASSQDSGSHYEQYF.

J is TRBJ1-5 and V is TRBV6-5; the TRBD1 assignment by TCRdb is unverifiable without DNA. Germline assignment: CDR1 MNHEY and CDR2 SVGAGI. The CDR3 covers 14 residues. CDR3 in amino acids: CASSLTGFNQPQHF.

The chain links TRBV7-9 to TRBJ1-2. There are 12 residues in the CDR3. From germline, CDR1 is SEHNR and CDR2 FQNEAQ (reference sequence). CDR3 residues: CASRRSGYGYTF.

The rearrangement uses TRBV20-1 and TRBJ2-7; TCRdb names TRBD1, which stays unverified in the absence of DNA. Germline V gives CDR1 DFQATT, CDR2 SNEGSKA (reference sequence). CDR3 length: 15 residues. CDR3 residues: CSARGRPGTPYEQYF.

The chain links TRBV21-1 to TRBJ2-7; the TCRdb call, TRBD2, lacks DNA for checking. TRBV21-1 is labeled a pseudogene. The CDR3 consists of 14 residues. CDR3 loop: CASSKAAGAYEQYF.

This CDR3 reads CASSLVLAGNNEQFF. J is TRBJ2-1 and V is TRBV5-1; TCRdb lists TRBD2, though no DNA is available to test this call. CDR3 size: 15 residues. Germline CDR1 is SGHRS and CDR2 is YFSETQ.

V gene TRBV19 combines with J gene TRBJ2-2; TCRdb lists TRBD1, though no DNA is available to test this call. Germline V CDR1 and CDR2: LNHDA, SQIVND (reference sequence). The CDR3 has 16 amino acids. CDR3 loop: CASFRGDRANTGELFF.

The chain has TRBV4-3 and TRBJ2-3; TCRdb's D call of TRBD2 is untestable without DNA. CDR1 is LGHNA and CDR2 is YSLEER in the germline V gene. This CDR3 is 16 amino acids long. The CDR3 here is CASSQVAKGSADTQYF.

The chain joins TRBV15 to TRBJ2-2; TCRdb selects TRBD1, and the lack of DNA leaves this call unchecked. The CDR3 runs to 14 residues. Germline CDR1 reads LNHNV; CDR2 reads YYDKDF (reference sequence). CDR3 loop: CATSRARVGGELFF.

The J gene is TRBJ1-5, the V gene TRBV29-1. This CDR3 contains 15 residues. Per the germline V gene, CDR1 is SQVTM and CDR2 is ANQGSEA. The CDR3 reads CSVLTDSYSNQPQHF.

CDR3 amino acids: CASNPLAGGSYNEQFF. The chain recombines TRBV6-5 with TRBJ2-1; TCRdb lists TRBD2, though no DNA is available to test this call. The germline CDR1 and CDR2 sequences are MNHEY and SVGAGI. The CDR3 consists of 16 residues.

The rearrangement links TRBV7-9 to TRBJ1-4; TCRdb's assignment of TRBD1 cannot be checked, as there is no DNA. Germline CDR1 and CDR2: SEHNR and FQNEAQ (reference sequence). The CDR3 loop spans 15 amino acids. CDR3 in amino acids: CASSLSQGRDEKLFF.

CDR3 residues: CASSSGTLGEQFF. The chain has TRBV18 and TRBJ2-1; the D call from TCRdb, TRBD1, cannot be confirmed without DNA. The CDR3 extends over 13 amino acids. The germline V gene encodes CDR1 KGHSH and CDR2 LQKENI.

This sequence joins TRBV7-2 and TRBJ2-7; TCRdb picks TRBD1, but there is no DNA to check that call. Germline lookup yields CDR1 SGHTA and CDR2 FQGNSA. CDR3 length equals 15 residues. The CDR3 region is CASSGSGTDPYEQYF. Full variable domain (rest looked up from reference TRBV7-2 and TRBJ2-7): GAGVSQSPSNKVTEKGKDVELRCDPISGHTALYWYRQSLGQGLEFLIYFQGNSAPDKSGLPSDRFSAERTGGSVSTLTIQRTQQEDSAVYLCASSGSGTDPYEQYFGPGTRLTVT.

The V call is TRBV10-3, the J call TRBJ2-1. This CDR3 region has 15 residues. Germline loops: CDR1 ENHRY, CDR2 SYGVKD. The CDR3 spells CAISADVSSYNEQFF.

The chain couples TRBV20-1 to TRBJ2-3; checking the TCRdb D call of TRBD1 is not possible without DNA. The length of the CDR3 is 13 residues. CDR1 DFQATT and CDR2 SNEGSKA come from the germline V gene (reference sequence). The CDR3 spells CSAVSPAHDTQYF.

J is TRBJ2-1 and V is TRBV6-1; the D call from TCRdb, TRBD2, cannot be confirmed without DNA. Germline assignment: CDR1 MNHNS and CDR2 SASEGT. CDR3 length: 17 amino acids. The chain's CDR3 is CASSPYLERAGYNEQFF.

The chain is built from TRBV5-4 and TRBJ2-1; no DNA is available, so the TRBD1 call from TCRdb remains unchecked. This CDR3 contains 14 residues. Germline V gene sequence: CDR1 SGHNT, CDR2 YYREEE (reference sequence). CDR3 protein: CASSREGGLGEQFF.

This sequence joins TRBV18 and TRBJ1-1. This CDR3 comprises 11 residues. CDR1 and CDR2 (germline): KGHSH, LQKENI. CDR3 amino acids: CASSPEVSAFF.

J is TRBJ2-1 and V is TRBV29-1; the TCRdb call, TRBD2, lacks DNA for checking. The CDR3 length is 14 residues. Germline-derived CDR1 and CDR2 are SQVTM and ANQGSEA. This CDR3 is CSVGGLDYRNEQFF.

The genes are TRBV28 and TRBJ2-7; the TCRdb call, TRBD1, lacks DNA for checking. This CDR3 region has 15 residues. Germline V gene sequence: CDR1 MDHEN, CDR2 SYDVKM. The CDR3 loop is CASSLVGGGEDEQYF.

The V call is TRBV29-1, the J call TRBJ2-3; TCRdb names TRBD2, which stays unverified in the absence of DNA. The CDR3 contains 13 residues. Germline values: CDR1 SQVTM, CDR2 ANQGSEA. The CDR3 reads CTTSGSTTDTQYF.

This chain links TRBV29-1 with TRBJ2-7; TCRdb proposes TRBD1, but this gene call is untestable without DNA. This CDR3 spans 12 amino acids. Germline-derived CDR1 and CDR2 are SQVTM and ANQGSEA. CDR3 in amino acids: CSAGTGSYEQYF.